This is a list of T cell receptor beta chains from one sample in a study of metastatic and nonmetastatic thyroid tumors. From the PCR reads, TCRdb re-called clones with MiXCR. The table has tens of thousands of clones, 17% seen once. The specimen was tumor tissue. The receptor set was obtained from a female donor with papillary thyroid cancer or a benign thyroid nodule (not recorded which). Some clones in this sample may be carry-over from other donors' samples. Both conserved end residues are part of each CDR3. The order of the fields is V gene, clone size, CDR3 protein. Only some rows state a clone size, as once, few, many or a class for expanded clones.

TRBV6-5 many CASSYTRRVSGANVLTF
TRBV27 . CASSALGEENKQFF
TRBV12-3/TRBV12-4 many CASSPRAGSTDTQYF
TRBV5-1 . CASSPTPQNTGELFF
TRBV4-2 many CASSQGSGLNTEAFF
TRBV28 many CASSLGGQGRTEAFF
TRBV3-1 . CASSGLGGMRDEQFF
TRBV11-3 . CASTGQGFEQYF
TRBV19 many CASSPGGTDEAFF
TRBV11-2 . CASSYGTSYEQYF
TRBV6-5 few CASSWTSGVTFYNEQFF
TRBV18 many CASSPPSRGLSNEQFF
TRBV20-1 . CSAANPGTSGSVYEQYF